This TCR beta chain stems from a study of T cell changes during pregnancy in multiple sclerosis. Germline CDR1 SGHRS, CDR2 YFSETQ. This CDR3 spans 16 amino acids. V was pared by 7 bases and J by 0 bases, with 8 bases of the junction left unmatched. Profiling relied on immunoSEQ multiplex PCR, and the TCRdb table lists in-frame clones only, not all of them. The sample lists about 80,000 clones, 90% to 95% occurring once. The rearrangement joins TRBV5-1 to TRBJ1-4, with TRBD1 identical over 8 bases. This specimen consisted of peripheral blood, obtained before pregnancy. The sequence derives from a female donor with multiple sclerosis, enrolled in a pregnancy study. The CDR3 loop is CASPTRGPSTNEKLFF. As DNA, the CDR3 is TGCGCCAGCCCCACCAGGGGGCCCTCAACTAATGAAAAACTGTTTTTT.